The 2 T cell receptor beta chains reported below all come from one sample, sequenced in a study of T cell changes during pregnancy in multiple sclerosis. Produced via immunoSEQ multiplex PCR; TCRdb's table is partial and in-frame only. This table holds about 53,000 clones, nearly 90% found once. The sample was peripheral blood, taken after pregnancy. These TCRs come from a female donor in good health, enrolled as a control in a pregnancy study.

This chain uses TRBV27 with TRBJ1-2; no reliable D call. This CDR3 contains 14 residues. Germline CDR1 reads MNHEY; CDR2 reads SMNVEV (reference sequence). V was cut by 0 bases and J by 3 bases, with 8 bases left in between. The CDR3 DNA reads TGTGCCAGCAGTTTATCCCAGTCGTACTATGGCTACACCTTC. This gives the protein CASSLSQSYYGYTF.

For the CDR3, the DNA is TGTGCCAGCAGTCTCAGACAGGGAACGAATCAGCCCCAGCATTTT. Translation gives CASSLRQGTNQPQHF. The V call is TRBV6-1, the J call TRBJ1-5, with TRBD1 identical over 7 bases. The length of the CDR3 is 15 residues. With V trimmed by 5 bases and J by 4 bases, 8 bases remained unmatched. Germline lookup yields CDR1 MNHNS and CDR2 SASEGT.